The present TCR beta chain was sequenced within a study of regulatory T cells in long-lasting Graves disease. Whole-study results and caveats: Among the persistent patients, 2,741 public clonotypes were shared, more than the 950 to 1,000 shared among new patients.

CDR1 is SNHLY and CDR2 is FYNNEI in the germline V gene. V gave up 2 bases and J gave up 3 bases, with 13 bases separating them. The CDR3 is 15 amino acids. The time point: persistent/refractory GD, antithyroid drugs over 5 years with positive TRAb. PBMC RNA was the source of the TCR library. This clonotype was observed many times. What it binds is not known. Arm-PCR with iRepertoire HTBI primers amplified the CDR3 regions for these TCR beta libraries. As processed by the authors: The identification of 50 to 65 TRBV and 14 TRBJ segments was made across samples. TCRdb re-called the multiplex PCR reads with MiXCR, one entry per CDR3 protein. TCRdb's processing, not the authors', yielded these V and J calls. The repertoire holds under 350,000 distinct CDR3 sequences, roughly a fifth seen once, with 45% to 70% in the top ten.

This material consisted of peripheral blood mononuclear cells (PBMCs), taken when the disease was refractory, from a patient treated with antithyroid drugs. The sequence derives from a female donor with Graves disease. This chain joins TRBV2 and TRBJ1-1; D call uncertain. CDR3 protein: CASSELDPRDTEAFF. Here the CDR3 DNA reads TGTGCCAGCAGTGAACTCGACCCAAGGGACACTGAAGCTTTCTTT.